What follows describes a single TCR beta chain. This record comes from a study of sequential checkpoint blockade in melanoma. Looking at the study overall: Patients were randomized 1:1 to nivolumab-then-ipilimumab or ipilimumab-then-nivolumab first-line. TCRbeta immunosequencing was performed on DNA from around 96 pretreatment melanoma tumor samples. After nivolumab or ipilimumab alone, about two dozen patients had week-13 rebiopsies.

Sequencing was performed with immunoSEQ multiplex PCR; in TCRdb, only in-frame clones are kept and a portion is missing. The repertoire includes under 2,500 clones, over 25% of them detected once, and over 8.5% sits in the top ten. Germline V gene lookup returns CDR1 LNHDA and CDR2 SQIVND (reference sequence). V gave up 4 bases and J gave up 5 bases, with 9 bases separating them. The CDR3 has 12 amino acids. Regarding treatment: randomized to nivolumab then ipilimumab (arm A) or the reverse (arm B). DNA-damaging chemotherapy had not been given to any patient beforehand. The TCR comes from a human donor with melanoma. Sequences were derived from tumor tissue (inferred from file names), sampled from a patient given nivolumab and ipilimumab in sequence. The chain combines TRBV19 with TRBJ2-7; D uncertain. The CDR3 DNA is TGTGCCAGTAGTACGTTGAGAGACGAGCAGTACTTC. It yields the protein CASSTLRDEQYF.